The entry below describes one T cell receptor beta chain. No antigen is known for it. This table comes from immunoSEQ multiplex PCR, and its TCRdb copy is limited to in-frame clones, with some not included. The data contain approximately 110,000 clones, about nine tenths of them singletons. In germline, CDR1 is MNHNS, CDR2 SASEGT. Trimming removed 0 bases from V and 0 bases from J; junction bases left unmatched: 10. The CDR3 spans 20 residues. The sample comes from a study of T cell responses to AZD1222 COVID-19 vaccine. Findings of the study overall: Vaccine-associated CD4 TCRs spanned spike, dominant at 160-218 and 743-854. Seropositivity was recorded at baseline in only a handful of AZD1222 recipients. Spike-specific TCR breadth and depth rose after two AZD1222 doses.

Researchers grouped second doses given at about 4 or about 12 weeks into one pool. The sequence came from an adult who received the AZD1222 COVID-19 vaccine. The gene calls are TRBV6-1 and TRBJ2-6; TRBD1 matches 8 bases. Specimen: peripheral blood, collected 28 days after the second AZD1222 dose. This CDR3 is CASSEALDRAYYSGANVLTF. CDR3 DNA: TGTGCCAGCAGTGAAGCTCTGGACAGGGCTTATTACTCTGGGGCCAACGTCCTGACTTTC.